This TCR beta chain was identified in a study of T cells in Graves' hyperthyroidism and ophthalmopathy. The TCR beta CDR3 regions underwent amplification using RNA transcripts as the source. HTBI primers drove first-round RT-PCR of the TCR CDR3. TCRdb ran MiXCR on the multiplex PCR reads and lists one entry per CDR3 protein. The sample shows under 400,000 distinct CDR3 sequences, approximately 13% of them seen only once. General observations from the study: Ophthalmopathy could be told apart from stable hyperthyroidism with a 13 V-J model.

Diagnosing involved the use of clinical symptoms, serum thyroxine and TRAb, thyroid ultrasound and orbital computed tomography. This clonotype was seen many times. Its antigen is currently unknown. CDR3 length: 13 residues. Germline loops: CDR1 LGHDT, CDR2 YNNKEL (reference sequence). The trim removed 8 bases at V and 9 bases at J, leaving 12 bases unmatched. This TCR was recovered from a woman between 18 and 29 years old with Graves' hyperthyroidism. Sequenced material: blood. The chain carries TRBV3-1 and TRBJ1-2, with TRBD1 matching 7 bases. The CDR3 DNA reads TGTGCCAGCCGAGACAGACAGGGCGGTCGCTACACCTTC. It translates to CASRDRQGGRYTF.